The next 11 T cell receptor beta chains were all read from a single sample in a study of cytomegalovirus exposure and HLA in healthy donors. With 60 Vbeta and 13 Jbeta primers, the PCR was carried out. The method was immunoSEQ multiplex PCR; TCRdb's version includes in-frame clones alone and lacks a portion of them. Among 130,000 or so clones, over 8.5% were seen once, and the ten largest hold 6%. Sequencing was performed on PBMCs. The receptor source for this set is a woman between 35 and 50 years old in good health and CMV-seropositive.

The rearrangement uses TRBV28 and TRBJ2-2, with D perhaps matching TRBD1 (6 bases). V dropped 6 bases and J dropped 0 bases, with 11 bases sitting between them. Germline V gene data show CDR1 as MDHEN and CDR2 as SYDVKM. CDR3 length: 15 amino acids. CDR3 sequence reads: CASRSGTSNTGELFF. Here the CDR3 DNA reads TGTGCCAGCAGGTCCGGGACATCGAACACCGGGGAGCTGTTTTTT. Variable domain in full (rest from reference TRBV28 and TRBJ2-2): DVKVTQSSRYLVKRTGEKVFLECVQDMDHENMFWYRQDPGLGLRLIYFSYDVKMKEKGDIPEGYSVSREKKERFSLILESASTNQTSMYLCASRSGTSNTGELFFGEGSRLTVL.

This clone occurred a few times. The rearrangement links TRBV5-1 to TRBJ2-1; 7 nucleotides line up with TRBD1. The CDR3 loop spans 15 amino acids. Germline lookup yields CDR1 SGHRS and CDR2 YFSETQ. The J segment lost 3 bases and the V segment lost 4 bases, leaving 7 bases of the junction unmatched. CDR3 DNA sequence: TGCGCCAGCAGCCGTACAGGGGTTAACTACAATGAGCAGTTCTTC. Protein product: CASSRTGVNYNEQFF.

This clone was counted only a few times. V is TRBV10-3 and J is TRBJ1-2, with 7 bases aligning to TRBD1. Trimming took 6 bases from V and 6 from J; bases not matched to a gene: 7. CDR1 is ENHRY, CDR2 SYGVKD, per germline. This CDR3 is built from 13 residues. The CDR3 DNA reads TGTGCCATCAGGGGGACAGATAAAAATGGCTACACCTTC. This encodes CAIRGTDKNGYTF.

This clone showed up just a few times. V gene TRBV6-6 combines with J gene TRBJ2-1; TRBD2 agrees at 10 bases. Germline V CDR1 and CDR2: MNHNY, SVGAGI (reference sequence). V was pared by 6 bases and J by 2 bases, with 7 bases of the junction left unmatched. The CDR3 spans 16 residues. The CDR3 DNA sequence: TGTGCCAGCAGCTTAGCGGGGGGTGTTGCCTACAATGAGCAGTTCTTC. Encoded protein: CASSLAGGVAYNEQFF.

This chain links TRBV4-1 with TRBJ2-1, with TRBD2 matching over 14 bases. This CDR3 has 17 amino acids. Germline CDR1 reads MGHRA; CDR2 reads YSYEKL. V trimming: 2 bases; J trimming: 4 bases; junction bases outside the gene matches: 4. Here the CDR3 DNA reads TGCGCCAGCAGCCAATGGACTAGCGGGGGGTTATACAATGAGCAGTTCTTC. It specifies CASSQWTSGGLYNEQFF.

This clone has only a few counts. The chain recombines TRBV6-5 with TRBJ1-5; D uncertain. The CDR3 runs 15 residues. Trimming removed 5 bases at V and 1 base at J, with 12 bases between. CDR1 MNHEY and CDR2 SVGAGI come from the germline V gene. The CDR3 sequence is CASSRTAYSNQPQHF. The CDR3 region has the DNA TGTGCCAGCAGTAGGACTGCTTACAGCAATCAGCCCCAGCATTTT.

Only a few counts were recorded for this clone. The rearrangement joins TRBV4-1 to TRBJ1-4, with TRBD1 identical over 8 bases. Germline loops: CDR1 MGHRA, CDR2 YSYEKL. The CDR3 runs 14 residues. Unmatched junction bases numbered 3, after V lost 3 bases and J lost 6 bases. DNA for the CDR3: TGCGCCAGCAGCCAGTTACAGGGGGATGAAAAACTGTTTTTT. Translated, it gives CASSQLQGDEKLFF.

CDR3 residues: CASLLGVDRGGYTF. In DNA, the CDR3 is TGTGCCAGCCTCCTGGGCGTCGACCGGGGGGGCTACACCTTC. The chain links TRBV28 to TRBJ1-2; possibly TRBD1 for D (5 bases). Trimming stripped 8 bases from V and 8 bases from J, with 21 bases between. The CDR3 is 14 residues long. Germline CDR1 MDHEN, CDR2 SYDVKM.

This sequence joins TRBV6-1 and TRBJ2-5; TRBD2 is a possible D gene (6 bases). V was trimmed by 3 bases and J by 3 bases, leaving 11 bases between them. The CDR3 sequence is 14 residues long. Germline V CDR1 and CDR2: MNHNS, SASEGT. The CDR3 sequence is CASSESRLEETQYF. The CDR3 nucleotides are TGTGCCAGCAGTGAGTCACGACTAGAAGAGACCCAGTACTTC.

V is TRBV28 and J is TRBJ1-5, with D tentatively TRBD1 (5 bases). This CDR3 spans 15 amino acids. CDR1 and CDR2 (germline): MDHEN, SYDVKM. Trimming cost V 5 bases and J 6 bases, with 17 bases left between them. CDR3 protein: CASSPRGRVGQPQHF. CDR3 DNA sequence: TGTGCCAGCAGTCCGCGGGGGAGGGTGGGTCAGCCCCAGCATTTT.

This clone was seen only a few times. The CDR3 here is CASSEGWGDLNTEAFF. CDR3 bases: TGTGCCAGCAGTGAAGGGTGGGGGGATTTGAACACTGAAGCTTTCTTT. The chain carries TRBV25-1 and TRBJ1-1; perhaps TRBD1 as D (5 bases). The CDR3 runs to 16 residues. V dropped 2 bases and J dropped 0 bases, with 13 bases sitting between them. Germline CDR1 reads MGHDK; CDR2 reads SYGVNS.